The 5 T cell receptor beta chains reported below all come from one sample, sequenced in a study of post-analysis software for immune sequencing data. Prepared TCR beta cDNA libraries contained unique molecular identifiers. Using its own MiXCR run on the PCR reads, TCRdb lists one record per CDR3 protein. The data contain roughly 800,000 distinct CDR3 sequences, 53% of them singletons. These receptors lack a known antigen. Findings and limits, study-wide: Compared with controls, patients had more of about 5 TRBV segments, including TRBV5-6, TRBV5-1 and TRBV20-1.

Sequences were obtained from blood. The receptors come from a girl under 18 with multiple sclerosis.

The chain recombines TRBV11-1 with TRBJ2-1; the D is unclear. Deletions cut 4 bases from V and 3 bases from J, with 10 bases between. Germline values: CDR1 SGHAT, CDR2 FQDESV (reference sequence). CDR3 length equals 14 residues. CDR3 nucleotides: TGTGCCAGCAGCTACGGGCTTAACTACAATGAGCAGTTCTTC. Its translation is CASSYGLNYNEQFF. Full variable domain (missing parts from reference TRBV11-1 and TRBJ2-1): EAEVAQSPRYKITEKSQAVAFWCDPISGHATLYWYRQILGQGPELLVQFQDESVVDDSQLPKDRFSAERLKGVDSTLKIQPAELGDSAMYLCASSYGLNYNEQFFGPGTRLTVL.

This clonotype was counted only a few times. In DNA, the CDR3 is TGTGCCAGCAGCTCCAGGAGGGGATATGGCTACACCTTC. Its protein is CASSSRRGYGYTF. V and J are TRBV21-1 and TRBJ1-2. TRBV21-1 is recorded as a pseudogene. The CDR3 loop spans 13 amino acids.

V is TRBV5-1 and J is TRBJ2-3; 15 bases fit TRBD2. Germline V lookup: CDR1 SGHRS, CDR2 YFSETQ. V dropped 5 bases and J dropped 9; count of bases not matched to a gene: 4. The CDR3 totals 14 residues. This CDR3 reads CASSLGTSGRTQYF. CDR3 nucleotide sequence: TGCGCCAGCAGTCTCGGGACTAGCGGGAGGACGCAGTATTTT.

The chain carries TRBV12-3 or TRBV12-4 and TRBJ2-7; maybe TRBD2 (5 bases). This CDR3 contains 14 residues. Trimming left V 8 bases short and J 3 bases short, with 17 bases between. The CDR3 sequence is CASALSGGGYEQYF. CDR3 nucleotides: TGTGCCAGCGCCCTGAGCGGAGGAGGCTACGAGCAGTACTTC.

Concerning this clonotype: Germline is not matched at one junction end, which may reflect a read error. The chain uses TRBV6-5 and TRBJ1-1, with D possibly matching TRBD1 (5 bases). The CDR3 extends over 18 amino acids. Germline V gene lookup returns CDR1 MNHEY and CDR2 SVGAGI. The CDR3 here is CASSDSLGIRAMNTEAFF. The CDR3 coding sequence is TGTGCCAGCAGTGACTCCCTCGGCATCAGGGCCATGAACACTGAAGCTTTCTTT.